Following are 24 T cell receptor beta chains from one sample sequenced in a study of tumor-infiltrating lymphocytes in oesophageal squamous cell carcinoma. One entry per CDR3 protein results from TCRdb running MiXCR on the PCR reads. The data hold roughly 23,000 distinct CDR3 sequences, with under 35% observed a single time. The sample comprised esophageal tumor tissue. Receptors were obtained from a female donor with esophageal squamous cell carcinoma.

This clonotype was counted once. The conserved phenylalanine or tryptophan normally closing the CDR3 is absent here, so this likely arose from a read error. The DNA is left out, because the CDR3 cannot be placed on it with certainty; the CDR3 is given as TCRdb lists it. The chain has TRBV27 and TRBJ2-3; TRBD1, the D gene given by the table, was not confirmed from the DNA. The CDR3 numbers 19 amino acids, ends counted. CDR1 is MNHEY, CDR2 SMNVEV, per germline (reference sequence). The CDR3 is CASSLGDRPGINNEQYFGP.

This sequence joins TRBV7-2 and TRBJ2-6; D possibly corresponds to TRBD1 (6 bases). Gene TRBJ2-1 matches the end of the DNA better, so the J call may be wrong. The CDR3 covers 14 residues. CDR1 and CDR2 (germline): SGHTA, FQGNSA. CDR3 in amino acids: CASSLAAGANEQFF. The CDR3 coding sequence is TGTGCCAGCAGCTTAGCTGCAGGGGCGAATGAGCAGTTCTTC.

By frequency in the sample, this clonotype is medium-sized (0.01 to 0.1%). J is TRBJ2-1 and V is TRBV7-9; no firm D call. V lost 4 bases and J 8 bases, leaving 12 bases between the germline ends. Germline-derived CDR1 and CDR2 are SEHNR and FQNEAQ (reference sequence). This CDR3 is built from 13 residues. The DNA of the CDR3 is TGTGCCAGCAGCTCCCCCTTTATGGATGAGCAGTTCTTC. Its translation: CASSSPFMDEQFF.

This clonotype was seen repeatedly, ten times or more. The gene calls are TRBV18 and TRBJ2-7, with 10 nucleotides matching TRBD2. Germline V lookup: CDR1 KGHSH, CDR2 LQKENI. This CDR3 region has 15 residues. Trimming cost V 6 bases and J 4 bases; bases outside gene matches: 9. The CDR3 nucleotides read TGTGCCAGCTCGTCAGGAGGACTAGCGGAATACGAGCAGTACTTC. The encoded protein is CASSSGGLAEYEQYF.

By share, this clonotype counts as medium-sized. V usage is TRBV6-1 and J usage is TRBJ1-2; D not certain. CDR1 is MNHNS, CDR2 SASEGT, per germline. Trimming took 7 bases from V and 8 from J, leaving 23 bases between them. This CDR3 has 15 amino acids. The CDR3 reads CASTRPGPTKGGYTF. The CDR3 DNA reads TGTGCCAGCACCCGCCCGGGCCCAACTAAGGGAGGCTACACCTTC.

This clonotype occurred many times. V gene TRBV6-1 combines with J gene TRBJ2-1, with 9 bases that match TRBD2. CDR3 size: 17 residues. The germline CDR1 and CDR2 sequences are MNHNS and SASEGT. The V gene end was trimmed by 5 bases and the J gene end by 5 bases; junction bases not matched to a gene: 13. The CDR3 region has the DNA TGTGCCAGCAGTCAAGACACCGGCCAGCGGGGGGACAATGAGCAGTTCTTC. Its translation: CASSQDTGQRGDNEQFF.

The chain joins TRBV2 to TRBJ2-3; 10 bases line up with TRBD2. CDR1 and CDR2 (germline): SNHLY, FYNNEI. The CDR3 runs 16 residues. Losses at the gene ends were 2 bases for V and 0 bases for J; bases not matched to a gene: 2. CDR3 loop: CASSELLAGSTDTQYF. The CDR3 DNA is TGTGCCAGCAGTGAACTACTAGCGGGGAGCACAGATACGCAGTATTTT.

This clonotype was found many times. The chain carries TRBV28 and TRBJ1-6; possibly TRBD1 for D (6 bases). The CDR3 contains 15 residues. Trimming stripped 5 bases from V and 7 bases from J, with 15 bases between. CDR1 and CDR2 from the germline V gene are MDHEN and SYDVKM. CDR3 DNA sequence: TGTGCCAGCAGTCCTCCGGGGGGCCGGAATTCACCCCTCCACTTT. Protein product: CASSPPGGRNSPLHF. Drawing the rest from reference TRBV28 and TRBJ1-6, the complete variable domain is DVKVTQSSRYLVKRTGEKVFLECVQDMDHENMFWYRQDPGLGLRLIYFSYDVKMKEKGDIPEGYSVSREKKERFSLILESASTNQTSMYLCASSPPGGRNSPLHFGNGTRLTVT.

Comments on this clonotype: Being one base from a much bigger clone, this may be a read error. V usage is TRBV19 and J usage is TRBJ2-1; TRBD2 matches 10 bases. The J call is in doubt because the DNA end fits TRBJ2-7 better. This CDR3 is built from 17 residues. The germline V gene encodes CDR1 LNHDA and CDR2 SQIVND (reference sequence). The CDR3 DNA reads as TGTGCCAGTAGTCCCACCCTTCTAGCGGGAGTAGGCAATGAGCAGTACTTC. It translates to CASSPTLLAGVGNEQYF.

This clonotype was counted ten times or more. As DNA, the CDR3 is TGTGCCAGCAGCTCCTGGACAGTGAGCTCCTACAATGAGCAGTTCTTC. Translating it yields CASSSWTVSSYNEQFF. The chain recombines TRBV7-9 with TRBJ2-1, with D perhaps matching TRBD1 (6 bases). Trimming removed 4 bases from V and 0 bases from J, with 13 bases in between. Germline CDR1 SEHNR, CDR2 FQNEAQ (reference sequence). The CDR3 contains 16 residues.

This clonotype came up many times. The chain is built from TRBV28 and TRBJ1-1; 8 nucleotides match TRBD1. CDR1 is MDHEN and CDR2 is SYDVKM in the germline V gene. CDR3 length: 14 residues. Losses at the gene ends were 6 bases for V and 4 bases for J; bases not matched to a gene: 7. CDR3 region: CASSRTGWVTEAFF. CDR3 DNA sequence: TGTGCCAGCAGCCGGACAGGGTGGGTCACTGAAGCTTTCTTT.

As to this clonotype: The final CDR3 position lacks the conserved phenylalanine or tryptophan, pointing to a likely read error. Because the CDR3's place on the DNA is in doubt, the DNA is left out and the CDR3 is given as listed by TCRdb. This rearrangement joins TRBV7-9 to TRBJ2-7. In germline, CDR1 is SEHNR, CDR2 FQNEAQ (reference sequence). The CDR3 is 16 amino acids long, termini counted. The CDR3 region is CASSLTVLTYGYTFGS.

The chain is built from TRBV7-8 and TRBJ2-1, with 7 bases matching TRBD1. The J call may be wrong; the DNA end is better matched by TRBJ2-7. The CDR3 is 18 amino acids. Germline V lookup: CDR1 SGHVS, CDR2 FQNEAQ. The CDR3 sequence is CASSLGQGIEVRLYEQYF. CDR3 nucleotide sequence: TGTGCCAGCAGCTTAGGACAGGGAATTGAGGTCCGCCTCTACGAGCAGTACTTC.

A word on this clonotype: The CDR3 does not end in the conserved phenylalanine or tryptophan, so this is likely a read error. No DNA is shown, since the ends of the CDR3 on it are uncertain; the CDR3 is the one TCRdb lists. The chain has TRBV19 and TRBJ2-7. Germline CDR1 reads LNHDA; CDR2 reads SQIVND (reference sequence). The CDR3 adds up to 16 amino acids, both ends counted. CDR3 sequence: CASREWEVNYGYTFGS.

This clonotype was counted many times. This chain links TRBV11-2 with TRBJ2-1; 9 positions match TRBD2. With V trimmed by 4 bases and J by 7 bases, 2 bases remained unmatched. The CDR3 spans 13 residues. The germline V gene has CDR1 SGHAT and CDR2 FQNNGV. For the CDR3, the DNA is TGTGCCAGCAGCTCTACTAGCGGGAATGAGCAGTTCTTC. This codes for CASSSTSGNEQFF.

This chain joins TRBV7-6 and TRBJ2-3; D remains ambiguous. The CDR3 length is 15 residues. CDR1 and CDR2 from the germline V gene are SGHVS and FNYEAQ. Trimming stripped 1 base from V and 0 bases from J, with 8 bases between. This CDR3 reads CASSLEWASTDTQYF. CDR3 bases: TGTGCCAGCAGCTTAGAGTGGGCAAGCACAGATACGCAGTATTTT.

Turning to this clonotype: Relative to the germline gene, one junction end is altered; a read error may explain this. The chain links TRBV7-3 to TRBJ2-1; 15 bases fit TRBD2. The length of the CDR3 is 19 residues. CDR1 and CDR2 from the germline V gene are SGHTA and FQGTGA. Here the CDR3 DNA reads TGTGCCAGCAGCTTAACCGGGACTAGCGGGAGGTACTCCCACAATGAGCAGTTCTTC. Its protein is CASSLTGTSGRYSHNEQFF.

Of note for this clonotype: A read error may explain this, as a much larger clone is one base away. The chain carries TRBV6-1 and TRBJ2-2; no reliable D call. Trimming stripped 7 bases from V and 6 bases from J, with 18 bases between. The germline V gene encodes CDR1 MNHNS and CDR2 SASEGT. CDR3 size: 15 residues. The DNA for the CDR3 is TGTGCCAGCAACGGACGAGCGCTTCTAGCCGGGGAGCTGTTTTTT. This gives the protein CASNGRALLAGELFF.

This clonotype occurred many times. This CDR3 is CASSQPGGTDTQYF. The CDR3 DNA reads TGCGCCAGCAGCCAACCCGGGGGCACAGATACGCAGTATTTT. This chain connects TRBV4-1 to TRBJ2-3, with a weak D call TRBD2 (5 bases). Trimming stripped 2 bases from V and 1 base from J, with 7 bases between. The germline V gene encodes CDR1 MGHRA and CDR2 YSYEKL. The CDR3 totals 14 residues.

The CDR3, as DNA: TGTGCCAGCAGCACTCGGACTAGCGGGAGGTCCTACGAGCAGTACTTC. This translates into CASSTRTSGRSYEQYF. V is TRBV7-2 and J is TRBJ2-7; 14 bases agree with TRBD2. Germline V gives CDR1 SGHTA, CDR2 FQGNSA. This CDR3 region has 16 residues. J gave up 1 base and V 5 bases, and 4 bases lay outside the gene matches.

The CDR3 reads CASSQELSRASGANVLTF. The CDR3 DNA reads TGTGCCAGCAGCCAAGAATTATCCAGGGCCTCTGGGGCCAACGTCCTGACTTTC. This chain connects TRBV3-1 to TRBJ2-6; tentatively, D is TRBD1 (5 bases). The CDR3 contains 18 residues. Germline CDR1 reads LGHDT; CDR2 reads YNNKEL (reference sequence). Trimming took 0 bases from V and 0 from J, leaving 12 bases between them.

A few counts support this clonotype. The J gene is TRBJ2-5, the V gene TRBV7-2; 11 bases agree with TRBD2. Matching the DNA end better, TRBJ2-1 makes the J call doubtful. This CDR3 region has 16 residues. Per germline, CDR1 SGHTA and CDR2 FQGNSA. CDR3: CASSPELAGVYNEQFF. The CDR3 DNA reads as TGTGCCAGCAGCCCCGAACTAGCGGGAGTTTACAATGAGCAGTTCTTC.

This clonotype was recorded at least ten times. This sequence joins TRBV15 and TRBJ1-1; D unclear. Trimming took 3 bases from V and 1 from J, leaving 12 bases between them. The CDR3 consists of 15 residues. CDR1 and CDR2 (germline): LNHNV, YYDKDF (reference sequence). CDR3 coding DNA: TGTGCCACCAGCAGGACGGGCAGGCGGAACACTGAAGCTTTCTTT. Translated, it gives CATSRTGRRNTEAFF.

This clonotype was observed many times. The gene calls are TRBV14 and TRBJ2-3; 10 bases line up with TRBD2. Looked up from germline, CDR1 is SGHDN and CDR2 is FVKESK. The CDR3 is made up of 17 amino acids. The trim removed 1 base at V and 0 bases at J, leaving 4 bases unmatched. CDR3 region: CASSQGRLAGSTDTQYF. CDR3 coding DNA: TGTGCCAGCAGCCAAGGCCGACTAGCGGGTAGCACAGATACGCAGTATTTT.